This entry is about one TCR beta chain. In the naive CD8 group, cells lacked CD45RO and were positively selected for CCR7, so terminally differentiated effector memory CD45RA+ cells were left out. The length of the CDR3 is 16 residues. Germline V lookup: CDR1 SGHNT, CDR2 YENEEA. Trimming took off 5 bases at V and 3 bases at J, with 17 bases between the two ends. This record comes from a study of shared clonotypes between healthy human individuals. Only in-frame clones appear in the TCRdb table, and some are missing; sequencing was by immunoSEQ multiplex PCR. The profile shows roughly 2.1 million clones, roughly 91% of them singletons.

The chain couples TRBV11-3 to TRBJ2-1, with D perhaps matching TRBD2 (5 bases). The receptor comes from a man younger than 30 in good health. Some clones in this sample may be carry-over from other donors' samples. Sequencing was done on a sample of naive CD8+ T cells from PBMCs. The DNA of the CDR3 is TGTGCCAGCAGCAGATATCGGAGCGGAGGCTACAATGAGCAGTTCTTC. It is translated as CASSRYRSGGYNEQFF. Together with reference TRBV11-3 and TRBJ2-1, the CDR3 gives the full variable domain: EAGVVQSPRYKIIEKKQPVAFWCNPISGHNTLYWYLQNLGQGPELLIRYENEEAVDDSQLPKDRFSAERLKGVDSTLKIQPAELGDSAVYLCASSRYRSGGYNEQFFGPGTRLTVL.